Listed below are T cell receptor beta chains from one sample, sequenced in a study of cytomegalovirus exposure and HLA in healthy donors. Measured with immunoSEQ multiplex PCR; TCRdb has only the in-frame clones, and not every one. The profile shows some 180,000 clones, roughly 74% of them singletons. Sequences were obtained from PBMCs. The origin of the receptors is a female donor in good health and CMV-seronegative. Both conserved end residues are part of each CDR3. D genes are given only for firm matches. Size is omitted from some rows. Given values are once, few, many or a class for expanded clones.

V: TRBV11-3
J: TRBJ2-1
D: TRBD2
size: .
CDR3: CASSLGTSGINEQFF
DNA: TGTGCCAGCAGCTTAGGGACTAGCGGGATAAATGAGCAGTTCTTC

V: TRBV30
J: TRBJ2-2
D: .
size: .
CDR3: CAWTYGRGNTGELFF
DNA: TGTGCCTGGACGTATGGGCGGGGGAACACCGGGGAGCTGTTTTTT

V: TRBV5-4
J: TRBJ1-3
D: TRBD1
size: .
CDR3: CASSLGRGPGNTIYF
DNA: TGTGCCAGCAGCTTGGGGAGGGGGCCCGGAAACACCATATATTTT

V: TRBV5-1
J: TRBJ1-2
D: TRBD1
size: once
CDR3: CASTLGQGQYGYTF
DNA: TGCGCCAGCACCTTGGGACAGGGGCAATATGGCTACACCTTC

V: TRBV11-3
J: TRBJ2-7
D: .
size: .
CDR3: CASSTYKQGSYEQYF
DNA: TGTGCCAGCAGCACTTATAAACAGGGTTCCTACGAGCAGTACTTC

V: TRBV5-1
J: TRBJ2-2
D: TRBD1
size: .
CDR3: CASSFGQAPNTGELFF
DNA: TGCGCCAGCAGCTTTGGACAGGCCCCGAACACCGGGGAGCTGTTTTTT

V: TRBV4-2
J: TRBJ1-1
D: TRBD1
size: .
CDR3: CASSHRTGGVDLVGFF
DNA: TGTGCCAGCAGCCATCGGACAGGGGGCGTAGATCTCGTCGGTTTCTTT

V: TRBV4-2
J: TRBJ2-3
D: TRBD2
size: once
CDR3: CASSTPPGKREIDTQYF
DNA: TGTGCCAGCAGCACCCCCCCAGGGAAGCGGGAAATTGATACGCAGTATTTT

V: TRBV4-2
J: TRBJ2-5
D: TRBD2
size: .
CDR3: CASSQGLAGAQETQYF
DNA: TGTGCCAGCAGCCAGGGATTAGCGGGAGCCCAAGAGACCCAGTACTTC

V: TRBV27
J: TRBJ1-5
D: .
size: .
CDR3: CASSLGGGQPQHF
DNA: TGTGCCAGCAGTTTGGGGGGTGGTCAGCCCCAGCATTTT

V: TRBV6-6
J: TRBJ2-1
D: .
size: .
CDR3: CASSYGGGGPNEQFF
DNA: TGTGCCAGCAGTTACGGGGGCGGGGGCCCCAATGAGCAGTTCTTC

V: TRBV28
J: TRBJ1-1
D: .
size: .
CDR3: CASSPWGERNTEAFF
DNA: TGTGCCAGCAGTCCCTGGGGAGAGAGGAACACTGAAGCTTTCTTT

V: TRBV15
J: TRBJ1-1
D: .
size: .
CDR3: CATSRGPNTEAFF
DNA: TGTGCCACCAGCAGGGGGCCGAACACTGAAGCTTTCTTT

V: TRBV18
J: TRBJ2-5
D: TRBD1
size: .
CDR3: CASQVGQQETQYF
DNA: TGTGCCAGTCAAGTGGGACAGCAAGAGACCCAGTACTTC

V: TRBV5-1
J: TRBJ2-5
D: .
size: .
CDR3: CASSLFAGTQETQYF
DNA: TGCGCCAGCAGCTTGTTTGCCGGGACTCAAGAGACCCAGTACTTC

V: TRBV29-1
J: TRBJ1-3
D: .
size: once
CDR3: CSVDSGDTIYF
DNA: TGCAGCGTTGATAGCGGGGACACCATATATTTT

V: TRBV19
J: TRBJ2-7
D: TRBD1
size: .
CDR3: CASRGDGRGSDEQYF
DNA: TGTGCCAGTAGGGGCGACGGCAGGGGGAGCGACGAGCAGTACTTC

V: TRBV6-6
J: TRBJ2-1
D: TRBD2
size: .
CDR3: CASRRSGGNNEQFF
DNA: TGTGCCAGCAGGAGATCGGGGGGAAATAATGAGCAGTTCTTC

V: TRBV11-2
J: TRBJ2-2
D: .
size: .
CDR3: CASSLERGGELFF
DNA: TGTGCCAGCAGCTTAGAACGGGGCGGGGAGCTGTTTTTT

V: TRBV6-5
J: TRBJ1-1
D: TRBD1
size: .
CDR3: CASSRTGDGAEAFF
DNA: TGTGCCAGCAGCAGGACAGGGGATGGGGCCGAAGCTTTCTTT

V: TRBV5-1
J: TRBJ2-7
D: TRBD1
size: .
CDR3: CASSLEGTENEQYF
DNA: TGCGCCAGCAGCTTGGAAGGGACAGAAAACGAGCAGTACTTC

V: TRBV5-5
J: TRBJ1-2
D: TRBD1
size: .
CDR3: CASSLGGGLYYGYTF
DNA: TGTGCCAGCAGCTTGGGAGGGGGCTTGTACTATGGCTACACCTTC

V: TRBV6-1
J: TRBJ2-7
D: .
size: .
CDR3: CASSATGEQYF
DNA: TGTGCCAGCAGCGCCACGGGAGAACAGTACTTC

V: TRBV9
J: TRBJ2-2
D: .
size: .
CDR3: CASSVGAGAGELFF
DNA: TGTGCCAGCAGCGTAGGGGCAGGGGCAGGGGAGCTGTTTTTT

V: TRBV9
J: TRBJ2-7
D: .
size: .
CDR3: CASSAPTGSTGSYEQYF
DNA: TGTGCCAGCAGCGCCCCTACGGGGTCCACGGGCTCCTACGAGCAGTACTTC

V: TRBV27
J: TRBJ2-7
D: TRBD1
size: .
CDR3: CASSLLGTGGDEQYF
DNA: TGTGCCAGCAGTTTATTAGGGACAGGGGGCGACGAGCAGTACTTC

V: TRBV28
J: TRBJ1-1
D: .
size: .
CDR3: CASSVPGHYGPEAFF
DNA: TGTGCCAGCAGCGTCCCGGGTCATTATGGTCCTGAAGCTTTCTTT

V: TRBV30
J: TRBJ1-3
D: .
size: .
CDR3: CAWSVTGRNTIYF
DNA: TGTGCCTGGAGTGTGACCGGGAGAAACACCATATATTTT

V: TRBV2
J: TRBJ1-3
D: .
size: .
CDR3: CASSENWARSGNTIYF
DNA: TGTGCCAGCAGTGAAAATTGGGCGCGCTCTGGAAACACCATATATTTT

V: TRBV29-1
J: TRBJ2-7
D: TRBD1
size: .
CDR3: CSAQGGNRYEQYF
DNA: TGCAGTGCACAGGGGGGAAACAGGTACGAGCAGTACTTC

V: TRBV30
J: TRBJ2-3
D: .
size: .
CDR3: CAWKGWGVTDTQYF
DNA: TGTGCCTGGAAGGGCTGGGGGGTAACAGATACGCAGTATTTT

V: TRBV4-1
J: TRBJ2-6
D: TRBD1
size: .
CDR3: CASSHYLQGAGAGANVLTF
DNA: TGCGCCAGCAGCCATTACCTCCAGGGGGCTGGCGCTGGGGCCAACGTCCTGACTTTC

V: TRBV13
J: TRBJ2-1
D: .
size: once
CDR3: CASSLGGDEQFF
DNA: TGTGCCAGCAGCTTAGGGGGAGATGAGCAGTTCTTC

V: TRBV12-5
J: TRBJ2-5
D: .
size: .
CDR3: CASGFPNRKTQYF
DNA: TGTGCTAGTGGTTTCCCTAACCGTAAGACCCAGTACTTC

V: TRBV18
J: TRBJ2-3
D: .
size: few
CDR3: CASSPLPRGTDTQYF
DNA: TGTGCCAGCTCCCCCCTGCCCCGGGGGACAGATACGCAGTATTTT

V: TRBV7-9
J: TRBJ2-7
D: TRBD2
size: .
CDR3: CSSSPSGGSGGAYYEQYF
DNA: TGTTCCAGCAGCCCCAGCGGAGGTAGCGGGGGGGCTTATTACGAGCAGTACTTC

V: TRBV28
J: TRBJ2-2
D: .
size: .
CDR3: CASKSAGTSTGELFF
DNA: TGTGCCAGCAAATCTGCGGGGACTTCCACCGGGGAGCTGTTTTTT

V: TRBV15
J: TRBJ2-5
D: .
size: .
CDR3: CATSPDSETQYF
DNA: TGTGCCACCAGCCCGGACTCGGAGACCCAGTACTTC

V: TRBV5-1
J: TRBJ1-1
D: .
size: .
CDR3: CASSLRGAGTEAFF
DNA: TGCGCCAGCAGCTTGCGGGGGGCTGGAACTGAAGCTTTCTTT

V: TRBV11-3
J: TRBJ1-3
D: .
size: .
CDR3: CASSFPGQGNTIYF
DNA: TGTGCCAGCAGCTTCCCAGGACAGGGAAACACCATATATTTT

V: TRBV11-2
J: TRBJ2-1
D: TRBD2
size: .
CDR3: CASSVSSGPYNEQFF
DNA: TGTGCCAGCAGCGTCTCTAGCGGGCCGTACAATGAGCAGTTCTTC

V: TRBV5-1
J: TRBJ2-2
D: .
size: .
CDR3: CASRGAINTGELFF
DNA: TGCGCCAGCAGGGGCGCTATAAACACCGGGGAGCTGTTTTTT

V: TRBV28
J: TRBJ1-1
D: .
size: .
CDR3: CASLRRYTEAFF
DNA: TGTGCCAGTCTCCGGCGGTACACTGAAGCTTTCTTT

V: TRBV28
J: TRBJ2-5
D: TRBD1
size: .
CDR3: CASSLGQGQYETQYF
DNA: TGTGCCAGCAGTCTAGGACAGGGTCAGTACGAGACCCAGTACTTC

V: TRBV19
J: TRBJ1-4
D: TRBD1
size: .
CDR3: CASMRDRGNEKLFF
DNA: TGTGCCAGTATGCGGGACAGGGGCAATGAAAAACTGTTTTTT

V: TRBV28
J: TRBJ2-1
D: .
size: .
CDR3: CASLATPGSSSYNEQFF
DNA: TGTGCCAGCCTTGCTACGCCGGGTTCCAGCTCCTACAATGAGCAGTTCTTC

V: TRBV19
J: TRBJ2-7
D: TRBD2
size: once
CDR3: CASSQLAGGLSYEQYF
DNA: TGTGCCAGTAGTCAGCTAGCGGGGGGGCTCTCCTACGAGCAGTACTTC

V: TRBV11-3
J: TRBJ2-1
D: TRBD2
size: .
CDR3: CASSPRTSGSWNEQFF
DNA: TGTGCCAGCAGCCCCAGGACTAGCGGGAGTTGGAATGAGCAGTTCTTC

V: TRBV11-2
J: TRBJ1-5
D: .
size: .
CDR3: CASSLGPNQPQHF
DNA: TGTGCCAGCAGCTTGGGCCCCAATCAGCCCCAGCATTTT